One and the same sample provided the 30 T cell receptor beta chains below, sequenced in a study of cytomegalovirus exposure and HLA in healthy donors (dated by TCRdb to the late 2010s). The library was obtained by the immunoSEQ multiplex PCR assay. Not all clones reach the TCRdb copy of this immuneACCESS table, which keeps in-frame sequences only. Checked studies attribute under half of the gap to unresolved V genes and leave the rest unexplained. This sample holds 300,000 to 400,000 clones; over 75% were observed only once. Approximately 0.95% of the sample is in the top ten clones. Sequencing was done on a sample of PBMCs. The receptor source for this set is a man younger than 45 in good health and CMV-seronegative.

This clone was detected a few times. V usage is TRBV6-1 and J usage is TRBJ2-7; 9 bases map to TRBD1. The V segment lost 6 bases and the J segment 1 base; nucleotides outside the gene matches: 1. The CDR3 totals 13 residues. Germline loops: CDR1 MNHNS, CDR2 SASEGT. DNA for the CDR3: TGTGCCAGCAGGACAGGGGGGTCCTACGAGCAGTACTTC. It yields the protein CASRTGGSYEQYF.

This rearrangement joins TRBV9 to TRBJ2-3; 7 bases fit TRBD2. Looked up from germline, CDR1 is SGDLS and CDR2 is YYNGEE. Trimming at V came to 4 bases and at J to 5 bases, leaving 4 bases not matched to a gene. This CDR3 is built from 13 residues. CDR3 region: CASSSGGRDTQYF. CDR3 DNA sequence: TGTGCCAGCAGCTCGGGGGGTCGAGATACGCAGTATTTT.

CDR3 nucleotide sequence: TGTGCTAGTGGAAGGACAGGGGGCAACACCGGGGAGCTGTTTTTT. Its translation is CASGRTGGNTGELFF. The genes are TRBV12-5 and TRBJ2-2, with 11 positions matching TRBD1. Germline trimming cut 6 bases from V and 2 bases from J; bases unmatched to any gene: 2. The CDR3 totals 15 residues. From germline, CDR1 is LGHNT and CDR2 FRNRAP.

This sequence joins TRBV19 and TRBJ1-2; 9 nucleotides match TRBD1. The germline CDR1 and CDR2 sequences are LNHDA and SQIVND (reference sequence). Losses at the gene ends were 4 bases for V and 5 bases for J; bases not matched to a gene: 11. The CDR3 covers 16 residues. CDR3 DNA sequence: TGTGCCAGTAGTAGGCCGGGACAGGGAATAGGGTATGGCTACACCTTC. Translated: CASSRPGQGIGYGYTF.

The CDR3 coding sequence is TGCGCCAGCAGCGTCAGGGTTGGAAATGAGCAGTTCTTC. It translates to CASSVRVGNEQFF. The rearrangement joins TRBV4-3 to TRBJ2-1, with D perhaps TRBD1 (5 bases). The ends were cut back, 5 bases at V and 7 bases at J, with 12 bases in the middle. The germline V gene encodes CDR1 LGHNA and CDR2 YSLEER. This CDR3 region has 13 residues.

This chain links TRBV2 with TRBJ2-5, with TRBD2 identical over 14 bases. V gave up 4 bases and J gave up 2 bases; unmatched junction bases: 6. Germline CDR1 and CDR2: SNHLY and FYNNEI. The CDR3 runs to 17 residues. CDR3 DNA: TGTGCCAGCAGTGGGAGGACTAGCGGGGGGTTTCAAGAGACCCAGTACTTC. This codes for CASSGRTSGGFQETQYF.

The chain is built from TRBV7-6 and TRBJ1-5, with D unresolved. In germline, CDR1 is SGHVS, CDR2 FNYEAQ. The V end was cut by 5 bases, the J end by 4 bases, with 15 bases between. CDR3 length: 15 residues. DNA of the CDR3: TGTGCCAGCAGCCCGGGTTGGAACCAAAATCAGCCCCAGCATTTT. It is translated as CASSPGWNQNQPQHF.

This chain uses TRBV30 with TRBJ2-1; 10 positions agree with TRBD2. The germline V gene has CDR1 GTSNPN and CDR2 SVGIG (reference sequence). The CDR3 is 15 amino acids. Germline trimming cut 1 base from V and 4 bases from J; bases unmatched to any gene: 4. As DNA, the CDR3 is TGTGCCTGGAGTGGGAGCGGGGGGGCGTACAATGAGCAGTTCTTC. Encoded protein: CAWSGSGGAYNEQFF.

V and J are TRBV7-2 and TRBJ2-7; D is possibly TRBD2 (7 bases). The CDR3 sequence is 14 residues long. The germline gives CDR1 SGHTA, CDR2 FQGNSA. V lost 6 bases, J lost 12 bases, and 24 bases lay in between. CDR3 bases: TGTGCCAGCAGGATGGGGGGGGGCCCTCCCTTCGTGTACTTC. Its protein product is CASRMGGGPPFVYF. Using reference TRBV7-2 and TRBJ2-7 for the parts outside the CDR3, the full variable domain is GAGVSQSPSNKVTEKGKDVELRCDPISGHTALYWYRQSLGQGLEFLIYFQGNSAPDKSGLPSDRFSAERTGGSVSTLTIQRTQQEDSAVYLCASRMGGGPPFVYFGPGTRLTVT.

V and J are TRBV4-1 and TRBJ2-1; D remains unclear. CDR3 length equals 17 residues. Germline-derived CDR1 and CDR2 are MGHRA and YSYEKL. The V end lost 0 bases, the J end lost 0 bases, and 12 bases lay between the germline ends. The CDR3 DNA reads TGCGCCAGCAGCCAAGATGAACACCGGAGCTCCTACAATGAGCAGTTCTTC. The encoded protein is CASSQDEHRSSYNEQFF.

The V gene is TRBV7-9, the J gene TRBJ1-1; D is ambiguous. The CDR3 totals 15 residues. CDR1 and CDR2 (germline): SEHNR, FQNEAQ (reference sequence). With 6 bases removed from V and 2 bases from J, the gap between germline ends came to 16 bases. CDR3 coding DNA: TGTGCCAGCAGGCCGACTAGGAGCCCCAACACTGAAGCTTTCTTT. As protein: CASRPTRSPNTEAFF.

This clone was seen a few times. J is TRBJ2-1 and V is TRBV5-6; D may be TRBD1 (5 bases). The CDR3 totals 11 residues. The V gene's germline CDR1 is SGHDT and CDR2 YYEEEE. The V end was cut by 3 bases, the J end by 10 bases, with 8 bases between. The CDR3 spells CASSWSGEQFF. CDR3 nucleotide sequence: TGTGCCAGCAGCTGGTCAGGGGAGCAGTTCTTC.

The V and J genes are TRBV19 and TRBJ2-7; D unclear. The germline V gene has CDR1 LNHDA and CDR2 SQIVND (reference sequence). V was clipped by 11 bases and J by 2 bases, with 13 bases between them. This CDR3 region has 12 residues. The CDR3 sequence: CACQSQTYEQYF. The CDR3, as DNA: TGTGCCTGTCAATCCCAAACCTACGAGCAGTACTTC. The entire variable domain, with the rest obtained from reference TRBV19 and TRBJ2-7, is as follows: DGGITQSPKYLFRKEGQNVTLSCEQNLNHDAMYWYRQDPGQGLRLIYYSQIVNDFQKGDIAEGYSVSREKKESFPLTVTSAQKNPTAFYLCACQSQTYEQYFGPGTRLTVT.

V is TRBV9 and J is TRBJ1-2; the D gene is possibly TRBD1 (6 bases). The CDR3 loop spans 15 amino acids. Germline V CDR1 and CDR2: SGDLS, YYNGEE. Trimming removed 0 bases at V and 7 bases at J, with 16 bases between. Here the CDR3 DNA reads TGTGCCAGCAGCGTAGAGACCCGGGGGGCAACTGGCTACACCTTC. Translating gives CASSVETRGATGYTF.

This clone was seen more than once but under ten times. The chain uses TRBV6-6 and TRBJ2-7; tentatively, D is TRBD2 (6 bases). The germline gives CDR1 MNHNY, CDR2 SVGAGI (reference sequence). The V end lost 4 bases, the J end lost 5 bases, and 15 bases lay between the germline ends. CDR3 length: 14 residues. CDR3 residues: CASSLGEEGNEQYF. Here the CDR3 DNA reads TGTGCCAGCAGTTTGGGGGAGGAGGGGAACGAGCAGTACTTC.

This rearrangement joins TRBV6-6 to TRBJ2-5; D is possibly TRBD1 (6 bases). The germline V gene encodes CDR1 MNHNY and CDR2 SVGAGI (reference sequence). This CDR3 has 16 amino acids. The V end was cut by 3 bases, the J end by 3 bases, with 17 bases between. For the CDR3, the DNA is TGTGCCAGCAGTTATCTTGGGGGCAGCTCCAAAGAGACCCAGTACTTC. It codes for CASSYLGGSSKETQYF.

V is TRBV19 and J is TRBJ1-3; the D is unclear. V dropped 1 base and J dropped 0 bases, with 10 bases sitting between them. The CDR3 has 16 residues. Germline V gives CDR1 LNHDA, CDR2 SQIVND (reference sequence). The CDR3: CASSIGHLLSGNTIYF. The CDR3 nucleotides read TGTGCCAGTAGTATAGGACACCTACTCTCTGGAAACACCATATATTTT.

This clone came up once. The CDR3 coding sequence is TGTGCCAGCTCACCACCGGGACAGATTAATTCACCCCTCCACTTT. It translates to CASSPPGQINSPLHF. The V and J genes are TRBV18 and TRBJ1-6; 7 bases fit TRBD1. Germline values: CDR1 KGHSH, CDR2 LQKENI. This CDR3 is built from 15 residues. J gave up 6 bases and V 0 bases, and 2 bases lay outside the gene matches.

The chain joins TRBV7-9 to TRBJ1-3, with unresolved D. The germline gives CDR1 SEHNR, CDR2 FQNEAQ (reference sequence). The V end lost 1 base, the J end lost 0 bases, and 7 bases lay between the germline ends. The CDR3 consists of 15 residues. CDR3 protein: CASSLVQSSGNTIYF. CDR3 sequence (DNA): TGTGCCAGCAGCTTAGTACAAAGCTCTGGAAACACCATATATTTT.

This clone was observed once. This chain connects TRBV2 to TRBJ2-3; maybe TRBD2 (7 bases). The ends were cut back, 5 bases at V and 2 bases at J, with 11 bases in the middle. The germline gives CDR1 SNHLY, CDR2 FYNNEI. This CDR3 is 14 amino acids long. CDR3 loop: CASSPAGATDTQYF. In DNA, the CDR3 is TGTGCCAGCAGTCCGGCGGGGGCCACAGATACGCAGTATTTT.

The J gene is TRBJ2-7, the V gene TRBV5-1, with TRBD1 matching over 9 bases. Trimming removed 4 bases from V and 3 bases from J; junction bases left unmatched: 8. The CDR3 consists of 15 residues. Germline V gene lookup returns CDR1 SGHRS and CDR2 YFSETQ. The CDR3 spells CASSQGGTGLYEQYF. CDR3 sequence (DNA): TGCGCCAGCAGCCAGGGGGGGACAGGGCTCTACGAGCAGTACTTC.

This chain connects TRBV2 to TRBJ1-2, with D unresolved. CDR3 size: 15 residues. Trimming pared 4 bases from V and 1 base from J, leaving 13 bases between. The V gene's germline CDR1 is SNHLY and CDR2 FYNNEI. The CDR3: CASSGSLGLNYGYTF. CDR3 nucleotide sequence: TGTGCCAGCAGTGGGAGCCTCGGACTTAACTATGGCTACACCTTC.

The rearrangement links TRBV30 to TRBJ2-2, with 9 bases matching TRBD1. Germline CDR1 GTSNPN, CDR2 SVGIG (reference sequence). The V gene end was trimmed by 3 bases and the J gene end by 5 bases; junction bases not matched to a gene: 10. The CDR3 has 16 residues. Here the CDR3 reads CAWRSAGTGRTGELFF. DNA of the CDR3: TGTGCCTGGAGGAGTGCCGGGACAGGGAGGACCGGGGAGCTGTTTTTT.

V usage is TRBV11-3 and J usage is TRBJ2-2, with a tentative D call TRBD1 (5 bases). Germline values: CDR1 SGHNT, CDR2 YENEEA. Trimming stripped 3 bases from V and 7 bases from J, with 9 bases between. This CDR3 is 13 amino acids long. This CDR3 is CASSFRVFGELFF. CDR3 nucleotide sequence: TGTGCCAGCAGCTTCAGGGTTTTCGGGGAGCTGTTTTTT.

This chain links TRBV4-2 with TRBJ2-3; the match to TRBD2 covers 11 bases. V trimming: 0 bases; J trimming: 4 bases; junction bases outside the gene matches: 3. Germline V gene sequence: CDR1 LGHNA, CDR2 YNFKEQ. CDR3 size: 16 residues. CDR3 in amino acids: CASSQDSGGASDTQYF. The CDR3 bases are TGTGCCAGCAGCCAAGATAGCGGGGGGGCATCAGATACGCAGTATTTT.

The chain combines TRBV9 with TRBJ2-1; 9 bases map to TRBD2. The CDR3 totals 16 residues. With 3 bases clipped from V and 7 bases from J, the junction kept 11 bases outside the gene matches. From germline, CDR1 is SGDLS and CDR2 YYNGEE. This CDR3 reads CASSGFGGGGANEQFF. CDR3 in DNA: TGTGCCAGCAGCGGGTTCGGTGGCGGGGGGGCTAATGAGCAGTTCTTC.

The chain uses TRBV7-7 and TRBJ2-5, with a possible D match to TRBD1 (6 bases). The germline V gene encodes CDR1 SSHAT and CDR2 FNYEAQ (reference sequence). There are 13 residues in the CDR3. With 5 bases removed from V and 1 base from J, the gap between germline ends came to 8 bases. The CDR3 is CASSLQGQETQYF. The CDR3 region has the DNA TGTGCCAGCAGCCTACAGGGCCAAGAGACCCAGTACTTC. Filled out from reference TRBV7-7 and TRBJ2-5, the complete variable domain reads GAGVSQSPRYKVTKRGQDVTLRCDPISSHATLYWYQQALGQGPEFLTYFNYEAQPDKSGLPSDRFSAERPEGSISTLTIQRTEQRDSAMYRCASSLQGQETQYFGPGTRLLVL.

This chain joins TRBV7-9 and TRBJ1-4; the D gene is possibly TRBD1 (6 bases). The CDR3 spans 17 residues. Trimming took off 5 bases at V and 3 bases at J, with 19 bases between the two ends. The germline gives CDR1 SEHNR, CDR2 FQNEAQ (reference sequence). The CDR3 reads CASSPRRGEGSNEKLFF. The CDR3 bases are TGTGCCAGCAGCCCCCGGAGGGGGGAGGGGTCTAATGAAAAACTGTTTTTT.

This clone occurred once. V usage is TRBV11-2 and J usage is TRBJ2-5; D possibly corresponds to TRBD2 (5 bases). V lost 1 base, J lost 5 bases, and 5 bases lay in between. CDR1 is SGHAT, CDR2 FQNNGV, per germline. The CDR3 is 12 amino acids. CDR3 bases: TGTGCCAGCAGCTTAGCGGGGGAGACCCAGTACTTC. This encodes CASSLAGETQYF.

This chain connects TRBV9 to TRBJ1-2; D is unresolved. Trimming removed 4 bases at V and 4 bases at J, with 23 bases between. The CDR3 is 17 amino acids. Germline V gene sequence: CDR1 SGDLS, CDR2 YYNGEE. The CDR3 DNA follows: TGTGCCAGCAGCCTTCATTGGAGCAGCTCGTACTCCTATGGCTACACCTTC. Encoded protein: CASSLHWSSSYSYGYTF.